This T cell receptor beta chain is from a study of CD4 T cells in relation to SARS-CoV-2 and coronaviruses. Germline loops: CDR1 PRHDT, CDR2 FYEKMQ (reference sequence). With V trimmed by 2 bases and J by 5 bases, 5 bases remained unmatched. The CDR3 has 17 amino acids. Survey-level TCR-beta sequencing used DNA from CEF-cultured naive and memory CD4+ T cells. Here immunoSEQ multiplex PCR was the method, and the copy in TCRdb shows in-frame clones only, minus some. Seen here are tens of thousands of clones, roughly 82% observed once, and the top ten hold over 1.1%. With respect to this clone: Antigen unknown.

Sequencing was carried out using naive CD4+ T cells from PBMCs, cultured in vitro. Subset in this sample: naive CD4+ T cells isolated by negative enrichment. The sequence came from an adult with COVID-19. This rearrangement joins TRBV13 to TRBJ1-6; 11 bases map to TRBD1. CDR3 protein: CASSLSKGQGDNSPLHF. The DNA of the CDR3 is TGTGCCAGCAGCTTATCAAAGGGACAGGGGGATAATTCACCCCTCCACTTT.